This T cell receptor beta chain emerged from a study of T-cell memory formation after mild COVID-19. The CDR3 runs 14 residues. Per the germline V gene, CDR1 is SGHDT and CDR2 is YYEEEE. The V gene lost 2 bases and the J gene lost 0 bases, with 6 bases spanning the gap. Using its own MiXCR run on the 5' RACE reads, TCRdb lists one record per CDR3 protein. Here the sample spans hundreds of thousands of distinct CDR3 sequences, around a fifth being singletons. This chain joins TRBV5-6 and TRBJ1-5; no firm D call. Specimen: PBMCs or a T cell subset sorted from them (not recorded which). The receptor was derived from a man younger than 35 who had mild COVID-19 (a few samples of this study predate the infection). Cell type and time point are not known. CDR3 protein: CASSLWDSNQPQHF. In DNA, the CDR3 is TGTGCCAGCAGCTTATGGGATAGCAATCAGCCCCAGCATTTT.